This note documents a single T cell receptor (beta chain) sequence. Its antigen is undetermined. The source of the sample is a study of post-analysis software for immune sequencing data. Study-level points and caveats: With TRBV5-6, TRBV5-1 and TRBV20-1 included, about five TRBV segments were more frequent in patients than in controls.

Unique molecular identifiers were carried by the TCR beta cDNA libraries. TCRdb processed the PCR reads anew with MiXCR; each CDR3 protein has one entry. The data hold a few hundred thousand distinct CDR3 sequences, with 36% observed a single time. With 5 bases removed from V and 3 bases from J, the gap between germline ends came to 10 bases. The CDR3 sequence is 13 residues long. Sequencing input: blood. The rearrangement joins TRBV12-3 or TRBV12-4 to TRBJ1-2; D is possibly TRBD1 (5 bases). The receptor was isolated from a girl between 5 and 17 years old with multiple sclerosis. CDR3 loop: CASSVGGYYGYTF. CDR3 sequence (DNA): TGTGCCAGCAGTGTTGGGGGGTACTATGGCTACACCTTC.